This paragraph covers one T cell receptor (beta chain) sequence. Antigen specificity is unknown. The assay was immunoSEQ multiplex PCR, and TCRdb's table has in-frame clones only and misses some. The data show approximately 33,000 clones, 70% to 85% seen once. V shed 4 bases and J 10 bases; nucleotides not matched to a gene: 6. The CDR3 contains 14 residues. CDR1 is MRHNA and CDR2 is SNTAGT in the germline V gene. This entry is derived from a study of graft-versus-host responses after intestinal transplantation. About the study: Transplant types were multivisceral, liver-intestinal, or isolated intestinal. Anti-thymocyte globulin induction preceded around 3 years of tacrolimus and steroid maintenance in all recipients.

Study-wide findings and caveats: Across patients carrying graft-donor T cell macrochimerism, allografts held high graft-versus-host to host-versus-graft clonal ratios. Early declines in HvG clones that occurred post-transplant were associated with peak circulating GvH clone levels.

The clonotype comes from a human donor who received an intestinal transplant. Material: unstimulated CD8+ T cells sorted from spleen or lymph node cells, obtained before intestinal transplant. The chain links TRBV6-4 to TRBJ2-1; 11 bases fit TRBD2. The CDR3 here is CASSVSGGADEQFF. CDR3 DNA: TGTGCCAGCAGTGTTAGCGGGGGGGCGGACGAGCAGTTCTTC.